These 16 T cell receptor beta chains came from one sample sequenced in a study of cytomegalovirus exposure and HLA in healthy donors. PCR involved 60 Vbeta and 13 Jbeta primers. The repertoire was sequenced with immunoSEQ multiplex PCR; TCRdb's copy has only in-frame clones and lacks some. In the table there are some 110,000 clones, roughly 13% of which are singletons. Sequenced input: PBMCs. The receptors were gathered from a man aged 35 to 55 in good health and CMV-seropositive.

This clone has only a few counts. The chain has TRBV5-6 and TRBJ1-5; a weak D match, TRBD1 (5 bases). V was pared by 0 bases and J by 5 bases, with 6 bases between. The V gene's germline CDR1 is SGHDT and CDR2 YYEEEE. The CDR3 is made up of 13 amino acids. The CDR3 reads CASSLGQYQPQHF. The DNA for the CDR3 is TGTGCCAGCAGCTTGGGACAGTATCAGCCCCAGCATTTT.

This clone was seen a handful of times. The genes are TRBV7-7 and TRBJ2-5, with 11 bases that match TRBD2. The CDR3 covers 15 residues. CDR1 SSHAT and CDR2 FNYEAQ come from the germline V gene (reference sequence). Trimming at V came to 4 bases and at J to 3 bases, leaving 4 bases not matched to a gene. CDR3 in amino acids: CASSSRGLAEETQYF. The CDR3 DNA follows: TGTGCCAGCAGCTCAAGGGGACTAGCGGAAGAGACCCAGTACTTC.

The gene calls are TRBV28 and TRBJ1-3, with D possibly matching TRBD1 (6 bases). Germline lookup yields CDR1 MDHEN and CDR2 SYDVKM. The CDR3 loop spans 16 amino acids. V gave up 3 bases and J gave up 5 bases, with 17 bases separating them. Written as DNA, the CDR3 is TGTGCCAGCAGTTTTCTTCCGGGACAAACAAGAAACACCATATATTTT. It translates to CASSFLPGQTRNTIYF.

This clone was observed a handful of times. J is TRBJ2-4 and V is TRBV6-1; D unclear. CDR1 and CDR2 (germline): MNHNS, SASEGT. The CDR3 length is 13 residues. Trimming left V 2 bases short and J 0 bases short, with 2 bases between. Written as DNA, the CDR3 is TGTGCCAGCAGTGAACTAGCCAAAAACATTCAGTACTTC. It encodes CASSELAKNIQYF.

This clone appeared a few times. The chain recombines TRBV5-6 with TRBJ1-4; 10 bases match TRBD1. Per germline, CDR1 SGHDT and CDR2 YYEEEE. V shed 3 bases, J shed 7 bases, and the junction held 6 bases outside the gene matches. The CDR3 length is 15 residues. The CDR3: CASSSGTGVGEKLFF. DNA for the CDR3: TGTGCCAGCAGCTCTGGGACAGGGGTGGGTGAAAAACTGTTTTTT.

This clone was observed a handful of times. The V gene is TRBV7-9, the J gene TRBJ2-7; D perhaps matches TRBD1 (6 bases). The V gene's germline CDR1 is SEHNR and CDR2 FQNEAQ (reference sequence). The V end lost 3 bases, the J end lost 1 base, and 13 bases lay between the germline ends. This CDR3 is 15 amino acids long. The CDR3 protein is CASSFIQGASYEQYF. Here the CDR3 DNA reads TGTGCCAGCAGCTTTATACAGGGCGCATCCTACGAGCAGTACTTC. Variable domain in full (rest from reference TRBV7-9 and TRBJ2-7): DTGVSQNPRHKITKRGQNVTFRCDPISEHNRLYWYRQTLGQGPEFLTYFQNEAQLEKSRLLSDRFSAERPKGSFSTLEIQRTEQGDSAMYLCASSFIQGASYEQYFGPGTRLTVT.

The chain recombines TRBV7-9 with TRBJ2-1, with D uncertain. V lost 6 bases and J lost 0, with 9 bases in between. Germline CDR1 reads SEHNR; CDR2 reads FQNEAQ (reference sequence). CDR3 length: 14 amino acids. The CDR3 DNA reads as TGTGCCAGCAGTGCTGCGAGCTCCTACAATGAGCAGTTCTTC. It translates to CASSAASSYNEQFF.

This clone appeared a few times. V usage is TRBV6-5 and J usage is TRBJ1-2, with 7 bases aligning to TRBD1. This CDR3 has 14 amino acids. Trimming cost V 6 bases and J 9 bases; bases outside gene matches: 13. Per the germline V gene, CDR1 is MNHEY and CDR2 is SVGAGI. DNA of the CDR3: TGTGCCAGCAGCCCCTCTGCGCAGGGGGTTCGCTACACCTTC. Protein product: CASSPSAQGVRYTF.

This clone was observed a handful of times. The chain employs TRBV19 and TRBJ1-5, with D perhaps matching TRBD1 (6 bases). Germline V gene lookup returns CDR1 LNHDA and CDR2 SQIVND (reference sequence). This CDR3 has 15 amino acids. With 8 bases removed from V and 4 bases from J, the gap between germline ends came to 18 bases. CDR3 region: CASVLDSLANQPQHF. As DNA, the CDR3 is TGTGCCAGTGTCCTGGACAGTTTAGCGAATCAGCCCCAGCATTTT.

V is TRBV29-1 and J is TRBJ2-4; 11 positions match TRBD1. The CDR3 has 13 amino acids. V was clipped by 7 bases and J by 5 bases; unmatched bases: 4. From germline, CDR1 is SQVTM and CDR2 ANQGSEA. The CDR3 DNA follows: TGCAGCGCCCCGGGACAGGGGGAAAACATTCAGTACTTC. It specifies CSAPGQGENIQYF.

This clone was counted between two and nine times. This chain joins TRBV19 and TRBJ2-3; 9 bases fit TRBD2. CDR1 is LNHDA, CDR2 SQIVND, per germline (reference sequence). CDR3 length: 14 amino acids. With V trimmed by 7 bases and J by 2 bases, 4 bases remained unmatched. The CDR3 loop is CASTIAGDTDTQYF. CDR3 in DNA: TGTGCCAGTACCATAGCGGGGGACACAGATACGCAGTATTTT.

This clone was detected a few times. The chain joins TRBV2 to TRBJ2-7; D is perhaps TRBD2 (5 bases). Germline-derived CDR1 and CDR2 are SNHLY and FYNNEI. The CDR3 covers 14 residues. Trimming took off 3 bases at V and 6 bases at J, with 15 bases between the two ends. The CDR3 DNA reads TGTGCCAGCAGTGAGATACTAGTCCCCAGCGAGCAGTACTTC. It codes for CASSEILVPSEQYF.

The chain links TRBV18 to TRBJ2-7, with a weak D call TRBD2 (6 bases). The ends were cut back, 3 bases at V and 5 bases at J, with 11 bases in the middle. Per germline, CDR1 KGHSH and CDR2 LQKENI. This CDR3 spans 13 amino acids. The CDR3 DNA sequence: TGTGCCAGCTCACCCCAGGGAGGCAACGAGCAGTACTTC. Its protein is CASSPQGGNEQYF.

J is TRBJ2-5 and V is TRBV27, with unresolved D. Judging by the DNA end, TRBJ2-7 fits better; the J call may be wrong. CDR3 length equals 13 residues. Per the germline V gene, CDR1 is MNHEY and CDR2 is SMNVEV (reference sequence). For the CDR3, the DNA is TGTGCCAGCAGTTTATCCCTAACCTACGAGCAGTACTTC. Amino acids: CASSLSLTYEQYF.

CDR3 DNA sequence: TGTGCCACCCAGAGGCCCAGCTCCTACAATGAGCAGTTCTTC. This gives the protein CATQRPSSYNEQFF. The chain links TRBV6-5 to TRBJ2-1; D unclear. The CDR3 extends over 14 amino acids. CDR1 MNHEY and CDR2 SVGAGI come from the germline V gene. V shed 10 bases and J shed 0 bases, with 13 bases lying between them.

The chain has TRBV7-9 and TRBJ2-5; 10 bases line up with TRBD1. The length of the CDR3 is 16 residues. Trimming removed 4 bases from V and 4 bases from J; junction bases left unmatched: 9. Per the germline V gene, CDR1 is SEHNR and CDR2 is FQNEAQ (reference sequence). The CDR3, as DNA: TGTGCCAGCAGCTCCCTCAGACAGGGGGCAGGAGAGACCCAGTACTTC. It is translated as CASSSLRQGAGETQYF.